Below, one TCR beta chain is given with its context. The CDR3 spans 13 residues. The V gene's germline CDR1 is KGHDR and CDR2 SFDVKD. Trimming took off 11 bases at V and 1 base at J, with 11 bases between the two ends. This record belongs to a study of blood T cell repertoires in COVID-19. Clones were sequenced by immunoSEQ multiplex PCR, and TCRdb holds only the in-frame ones, with some missing. The sample lists about 220,000 clones; 80% to 90% were seen once. Participants came from about 24 US areas, aged about 18 to 89 years. The specimen sequenced was PBMCs or T cells enriched from blood (not recorded which). The source is a woman younger than 30 in a cohort exposed to, infected with or recovered from COVID-19 (not recorded which). The genes are TRBV24-1 and TRBJ2-1; D is perhaps TRBD1 (6 bases). In nucleotides, the CDR3 is TGTGCCATTGCAGGGGCGTCCTACAATGAGCAGTTCTTC. It codes for CAIAGASYNEQFF.